This T cell receptor (beta chain) was profiled in a study of T cell changes during pregnancy in multiple sclerosis. This CDR3 has 16 amino acids. The germline gives CDR1 SGDLS, CDR2 YYNGEE. The junction had 8 bases not matched to a gene; V was cut back by 1 base and J by 5 bases. The table came from immunoSEQ multiplex PCR; TCRdb's copy has only in-frame clones and leaves some out. Of 75,000 to 95,000 clones in the sample, 75% to 95% were seen once. V usage is TRBV9 and J usage is TRBJ2-5; 10 nucleotides agree with TRBD2. Sample: peripheral blood, taken in the first trimester of pregnancy. The source is a female donor in good health, enrolled as a control in a pregnancy study. The chain's CDR3 is CASSVSSGGPVETQYF. The DNA of the CDR3 is TGTGCCAGCAGCGTATCTAGCGGGGGTCCGGTGGAGACCCAGTACTTC.